This entry describes one T cell receptor beta chain. Trimming at V came to 7 bases and at J to 3 bases, leaving 5 bases not matched to a gene. CDR3 length equals 14 residues. CDR1 is SGHNT, CDR2 YYREEE, per germline (reference sequence). These data come from a study of blood T cell repertoires in COVID-19. The authors' processing: It was from reference gene primer amplification that nucleated cell counts were estimated. TCRdb keeps only in-frame clones here, not all; method: immunoSEQ multiplex PCR. That table gives V, J and clone size, and the DNA gave D and trimming. Of 180,000 or so clones in the sample, about 82% were seen once.

This rearrangement joins TRBV5-4 to TRBJ2-2; 8 bases agree with TRBD1. Sequencing was performed on PBMCs or T cells enriched from blood (not recorded which). This TCR derives from a man aged 35-49 years with acute COVID-19. CDR3 nucleotides: TGTGCCAGCCAGGGGGCAATTGACACCGGGGAGCTGTTTTTT. Translated: CASQGAIDTGELFF.